The 6 T cell receptor beta chains listed next were all sequenced from one sample in a study of beta chain features in type 1 diabetes. Reverse transcription of all isolated RNA meant that expressed TCRB transcripts were sequenced. The method was immunoSEQ multiplex PCR; TCRdb's version includes in-frame clones alone and lacks a portion of them. Among over 350,000 clones listed, roughly 16% were seen once. The sample taken for sequencing was naive CD4+ T cells from blood. These receptors were taken from a woman between 18 and 29 years old in good health.

The chain carries TRBV19 and TRBJ2-1; TRBD2 agrees at 7 bases. This CDR3 is built from 13 residues. V lost 5 bases and J lost 7; bases outside the gene matches: 5. Germline loops: CDR1 LNHDA, CDR2 SQIVND (reference sequence). CDR3 amino acids: CASSWEGRNEQFF. CDR3 sequence (DNA): TGTGCCAGTAGTTGGGAGGGCCGGAATGAGCAGTTCTTC.

The rearrangement uses TRBV7-9 and TRBJ1-5; a weak D match, TRBD1 (5 bases). This CDR3 region has 14 residues. Trimming removed 4 bases from V and 3 bases from J, with 10 bases in between. The germline CDR1 and CDR2 sequences are SEHNR and FQNEAQ (reference sequence). CDR3 nucleotide sequence: TGTGCCAGCAGCTCTACAGGTCCCAATCAGCCCCAGCATTTT. This encodes CASSSTGPNQPQHF.

This clone was recorded a few times. The chain is built from TRBV11-2 and TRBJ2-5; no clear D. Trimming shortened V by 8 bases and J by 3 bases, and 10 bases separated the two germline ends. The CDR3 contains 12 residues. Germline loops: CDR1 SGHAT, CDR2 FQNNGV. This chain's CDR3 is CASFYPEETQYF. The CDR3 DNA sequence: TGTGCCAGCTTTTATCCCGAAGAGACCCAGTACTTC.

This clone showed up just a few times. The CDR3 spells CASRAGLADDNEQFF. In DNA, the CDR3 is TGTGCCAGCAGGGCGGGACTAGCGGACGACAATGAGCAGTTCTTC. The chain joins TRBV2 to TRBJ2-1; 11 bases fit TRBD2. Trimming took 6 bases from V and 5 from J; bases not matched to a gene: 6. Germline lookup yields CDR1 SNHLY and CDR2 FYNNEI. The CDR3 spans 15 residues.

This clone has just a few counts. The chain recombines TRBV6-5 with TRBJ2-3; D may be TRBD1 (5 bases). V was cut by 0 bases and J by 4 bases, with 11 bases left in between. The CDR3 has 15 amino acids. The germline V gene has CDR1 MNHEY and CDR2 SVGAGI. This CDR3 is CASSYSRWGADTQYF. CDR3 DNA: TGTGCCAGCAGTTACTCACGTTGGGGCGCAGATACGCAGTATTTT.

In this sample, this clone turned up a few times. This chain uses TRBV4-2 with TRBJ1-4, with 10 nucleotides matching TRBD1. V was clipped by 4 bases and J by 1 base; unmatched bases: 18. Germline CDR1 LGHNA, CDR2 YNFKEQ. This CDR3 spans 21 amino acids. The CDR3 bases are TGTGCCAGCAGCCCTTCCGAGGGACAGGGGCGCAGAAGTGGAACTAATGAAAAACTGTTTTTT. It codes for CASSPSEGQGRRSGTNEKLFF.